The entry that follows covers one TCR beta chain sequence. Its binding antigen is unknown. No much larger clonotype is one base removed from it; base qualities were not supplied. These data originate in a study of blood T cell repertoires in COVID-19 (TCRdb year 2020). Turning to the overall study: The collaborator samples originated in the United States, Italy and Spain and spanned the acute and convalescent phases of COVID-19. The material from the prospective study consisted of cDNA or gDNA derived from T cells, B-cell-depleted T cells, or PBMCs. Subjects who had been exposed to COVID-19, were actively infected with it, or had recovered from it provided the deeply sampled blood TCRbeta repertoires that made up the dataset. The repertoires were made available in a free public database intended to serve as a resource for research on the immune response to SARS-CoV-2. Samples came from the ongoing ImmuneRACE study (first 160 participants) plus 1,254 subjects from 6 global collaborators. Sample metadata almost always included a de-identified subject ID, COVID-19 status, age in years and sex. Where available, HLA class I and class II types were taken from metadata supplied by the sample provider and were not determined by assay-based typing. Broader findings and caveats from the paper: The quantity of clinical and demographic metadata differed by source and by participant and was supplied without curation.

As encoded in the germline V gene, CDR1 is ENHRY while CDR2 is SYGVKD. Counted from cysteine to phenylalanine, this CDR3 has 14 amino acids. Kept here is only the CDR3 DNA, which spans 42 bases and is read in frame from base 1. Ends trimmed: V by 6 bases, J by 3 bases; bases unmatched to a gene: 3. TCRbeta CDR3 regions were amplified from genomic DNA using the immunoSEQ Assay, a bias-controlled multiplex PCR. In the source study's methods: Nucleated cell counts per sample were estimated from amplification of reference gene primers within the assay. To quantify the absolute abundance of each unique TCRbeta CDR3 rearrangement, sequence reads were collapsed and filtered. For each sample, productive Simpson clonality was calculated as the square root of Simpson's diversity index over productive rearrangements. As stored in TCRdb, this immuneACCESS dataset retains in-frame rearrangements with V and J assigned. A fraction of the clones does not appear; measured against another copy, unresolved V genes explain less than half of the discrepancy, and the remainder lacks a known reason. The V and J calls and clone size come from that table; D and trimming were worked out from the DNA. The table for this sample lists approximately 260,000 clones; roughly 86% of them were counted only once. The leading ten clones occupy 3.6% of the sample.

Whole blood was collected in K2EDTA tubes by collaborating institutions according to the institutions' own protocols. For TCRbeta analysis, collaborators shipped samples in one of three forms: frozen whole blood, isolated PBMCs, or DNA extracted from either of those sample types. The receptor was derived from a man between 18 and 35 years old with active or convalescent COVID-19. Sequenced sample: peripheral blood. The chain uses TRBV10-3 and TRBJ1-3; the central 9 bases match TRBD1. The CDR3: CAIRMGQGGNTIYF. The DNA sequence reads TGTGCCATCAGGATGGGACAGGGTGGAAACACCATATATTTT.